The present TCR beta chain was sequenced within a study of PD-L1 blockade in urothelial cancer. Study-level background: Patients' atezolizumab regimen, 1,200 mg intravenously every 3 weeks, began in the mid-2010s.

Germline V gene data show CDR1 as GTSNPN and CDR2 as SVGIG (reference sequence). The CDR3 runs 14 residues. V lost 3 bases, J lost 0 bases, and 11 bases lay in between. The table came from immunoSEQ multiplex PCR; TCRdb's copy has only in-frame clones and leaves some out. The sample contains under 35,000 clones, around nine tenths of which appear only once. All patients handed over anywhere from 1 to 8 samples, pretreatment and on-treatment. The sample here was PBMCs, taken around atezolizumab (anti-PD-L1) treatment. The rearrangement links TRBV30 to TRBJ1-1; D is unresolved. The TCR sequence derives from a man aged 45-65 years with urothelial cancer. The CDR3 nucleotides are TGTGCCTGGAGAGAGGCAGCCATGAACACTGAAGCTTTCTTT. Amino acids: CAWREAAMNTEAFF.